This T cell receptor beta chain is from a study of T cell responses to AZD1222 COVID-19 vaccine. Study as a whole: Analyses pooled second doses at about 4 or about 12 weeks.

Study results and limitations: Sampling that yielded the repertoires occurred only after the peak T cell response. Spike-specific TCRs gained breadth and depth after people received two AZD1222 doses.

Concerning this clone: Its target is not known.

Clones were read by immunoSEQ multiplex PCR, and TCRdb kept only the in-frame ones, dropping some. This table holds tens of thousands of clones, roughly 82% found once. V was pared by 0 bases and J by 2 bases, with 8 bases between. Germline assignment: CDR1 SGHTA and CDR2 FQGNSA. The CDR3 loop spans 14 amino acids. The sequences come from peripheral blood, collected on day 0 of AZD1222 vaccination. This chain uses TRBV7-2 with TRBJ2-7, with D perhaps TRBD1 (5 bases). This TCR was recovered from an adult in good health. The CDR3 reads CASSLATAPYEQYF. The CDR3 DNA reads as TGTGCCAGCAGCTTAGCGACAGCTCCCTACGAGCAGTACTTC.